This entry is about one TCR beta chain. The sample comes from a study of blood T cell repertoires in COVID-19. Study background: Material from acute and convalescent COVID-19 was sourced from the United States, Italy and Spain.

The V gene's germline CDR1 is SGHVS and CDR2 FNYEAQ. Between the trimmed V and J ends, which lost 3 bases and 4 bases, there was a span of 13 bases. The length of the CDR3 is 15 residues. This table comes from immunoSEQ multiplex PCR, and its TCRdb copy is limited to in-frame clones, with some not included. Seen here are 150,000 to 200,000 clones, 89% observed once, and the top ten hold less than 2%. This clonotype originated in a young man who had recovered from COVID-19. The rearrangement joins TRBV7-6 to TRBJ2-1; D gene unclear. Sequenced material: peripheral blood. The CDR3 loop is CASSLFAAAYNEQFF. The CDR3 coding sequence is TGTGCCAGCAGCTTGTTCGCCGCAGCGTACAATGAGCAGTTCTTC.